These 20 T cell receptor beta chains were sequenced from one sample in a study of neurological immune-mediated disorders. TCRdb re-derived calls from the 5' RACE reads in MiXCR, one entry per CDR3 protein. Among approximately 80,000 distinct CDR3 sequences listed, around 4% were seen once. Time point defined: longitudinal time-point 3. Input material: PBMCs. The receptors here all came from an older woman with multiple sclerosis.

This clonotype was counted at least ten times. One end of the junction varies from germline; a read error may be responsible. The gene calls are TRBV5-1 and TRBJ2-5; D remains unclear. Looked up from germline, CDR1 is SGHRS and CDR2 is YFSETQ. This CDR3 has 12 amino acids. CDR3: CASSLGRETQYF. CDR3 nucleotides: TGTGCCAGCAGCTTAGGGCGGGAGACCCAGTACTTC. Based on the CDR3 plus reference TRBV5-1 and TRBJ2-5, the full variable domain is KAGVTQTPRYLIKTRGQQVTLSCSPISGHRSVSWYQQTPGQGLQFLFEYFSETQRNKGNFPGRFSGRQFSNSRSEMNVSTLELGDSALYLCASSLGRETQYFGPGTRLLVL.

The sample holds many counts of this clonotype. The chain recombines TRBV6-5 with TRBJ1-1; 9 bases match TRBD1. Losses at the gene ends were 4 bases for V and 4 bases for J; bases not matched to a gene: 10. This CDR3 has 16 amino acids. Per germline, CDR1 MNHEY and CDR2 SVGAGI. CDR3 sequence: CASSSPSGTGTTEAFF. CDR3 sequence (DNA): TGTGCCAGCAGTTCACCTTCAGGGACAGGGACCACTGAAGCTTTCTTT.

This clonotype was counted many times. V usage is TRBV5-1 and J usage is TRBJ1-1; D gene unclear. The CDR3 spans 14 residues. Germline CDR1 reads SGHRS; CDR2 reads YFSETQ. V was pared by 4 bases and J by 1 base, with 11 bases between. CDR3 coding DNA: TGCGCCAGCAGCAACCCTGGGCAGAACACTGAAGCTTTCTTT. It specifies CASSNPGQNTEAFF.

This clonotype appeared a single time. The CDR3 here is CASTDQDKNIQYF. CDR3 DNA: TGTGCCAGCACGGACCAAGACAAAAACATTCAGTACTTC. This chain joins TRBV6-2 or TRBV6-3 and TRBJ2-4; D is unresolved. This CDR3 comprises 13 residues. CDR1 MNHEY and CDR2 SVGEGT come from the germline V gene. Trimming stripped 7 bases from V and 3 bases from J, with 10 bases between.

This clonotype was detected many times. This chain uses TRBV4-1 with TRBJ2-5; D not certain. Germline values: CDR1 MGHRA, CDR2 YSYEKL. Between the trimmed V and J ends, which lost 1 base and 5 bases, there was a span of 17 bases. This CDR3 is 16 amino acids long. This CDR3 reads CASSQGFSMGFETQYF. Written as DNA, the CDR3 is TGCGCCAGCAGCCAAGGATTCTCCATGGGGTTCGAGACCCAGTACTTC.

A remark on this clonotype: A much larger clonotype is one base distant, so this may be a read error. The CDR3 DNA reads as TGCAGCGTTGGAGTGCTAGAGGGAAGCTCCTACAATGAGCAGTTCTTC. Encoded protein: CSVGVLEGSSYNEQFF. V usage is TRBV29-1 and J usage is TRBJ2-1; tentatively, D is TRBD2 (5 bases). Germline-derived CDR1 and CDR2 are SQVTM and ANQGSEA. V lost 4 bases and J lost 0, with 16 bases in between. The CDR3 runs to 16 residues.

This clonotype was observed many times. The rearrangement links TRBV5-1 to TRBJ2-1; the match to TRBD1 covers 7 bases. With V trimmed by 6 bases and J by 5 bases, 11 bases remained unmatched. The CDR3 is made up of 15 amino acids. Germline V lookup: CDR1 SGHRS, CDR2 YFSETQ. The CDR3 region has the DNA TGCGCCAGCATCCCCCCCGGGACAGCAAACAATGAGCAGTTCTTC. This translates into CASIPPGTANNEQFF.

This clonotype was observed many times. The genes are TRBV27 and TRBJ2-1, with TRBD2 matching over 10 bases. CDR1 and CDR2 from the germline V gene are MNHEY and SMNVEV (reference sequence). The CDR3 sequence is 15 residues long. The junction had 16 bases not matched to a gene; V was cut back by 5 bases and J by 15 bases. The CDR3 bases are TGTGCCAGCAGTACGTCTAGCGGGGGCCTAGGTAAGGCGTTCTTC. Translation gives CASSTSSGGLGKAFF.

This clonotype came up many times. This chain connects TRBV10-3 to TRBJ2-7; D is perhaps TRBD1 (6 bases). Germline assignment: CDR1 ENHRY and CDR2 SYGVKD. Trimming stripped 3 bases from V and 6 bases from J, with 9 bases between. The CDR3 loop spans 12 amino acids. The CDR3 sequence: CAISETGPEQYF. The CDR3 nucleotides are TGTGCCATCAGTGAAACAGGGCCCGAGCAGTACTTC.

This clonotype has a count of ten or more. The J gene is TRBJ2-3, the V gene TRBV20-1; D remains ambiguous. CDR3 size: 14 residues. The ends were cut back, 6 bases at V and 1 base at J, with 14 bases in the middle. From germline, CDR1 is DFQATT and CDR2 SNEGSKA (reference sequence). The CDR3, as DNA: TGCAGTGCGAACGGGCCGTTTCGCACAGATACGCAGTATTTT. Encoded protein: CSANGPFRTDTQYF.

This clonotype was counted ten times or more. The chain carries TRBV6-4 and TRBJ1-6, with D possibly matching TRBD1 (6 bases). Germline values: CDR1 MRHNA, CDR2 SNTAGT. The CDR3 totals 15 residues. Trimming removed 2 bases at V and 9 bases at J, with 14 bases between. CDR3 coding DNA: TGTGCCAGCAGTGACCGGAAGACAGGTGGTTCACCCCTCCACTTT. Its protein is CASSDRKTGGSPLHF.

In its sample, this clonotype ranks as medium-sized. The rearrangement joins TRBV5-6 to TRBJ1-5; 10 nucleotides align to TRBD1. Trimming cost V 1 base and J 7 bases; bases outside gene matches: 8. The length of the CDR3 is 16 residues. Germline CDR1 SGHDT, CDR2 YYEEEE. This chain's CDR3 is CASSLRGQGVRQPQHF. The CDR3 DNA reads TGTGCCAGCAGCTTGCGCGGACAGGGGGTTCGGCAGCCCCAGCATTTT.

This clonotype was found many times. The V call is TRBV6-5, the J call TRBJ1-5; weak D call: TRBD1 (5 bases). The germline CDR1 and CDR2 sequences are MNHEY and SVGAGI. This CDR3 has 14 amino acids. The V end was cut by 5 bases, the J end by 6 bases, with 14 bases between. CDR3 sequence reads: CASSAEGLVQPQHF. The CDR3 DNA is TGTGCCAGCAGTGCGGAGGGGTTGGTTCAGCCCCAGCATTTT.

By sample fraction, this clonotype is medium-sized (0.01 to 0.1%). This chain joins TRBV5-6 and TRBJ2-1, with a weak D call TRBD1 (6 bases). Germline assignment: CDR1 SGHDT and CDR2 YYEEEE. This CDR3 contains 13 residues. Trimming removed 3 bases at V and 3 bases at J, with 7 bases between. The CDR3 DNA follows: TGTGCCAGCAGCTCGGACAGCTACAATGAGCAGTTCTTC. It translates to CASSSDSYNEQFF.

The rearrangement joins TRBV2 to TRBJ1-2, with D perhaps TRBD1 (5 bases). V was trimmed by 10 bases and J by 5 bases, leaving 17 bases between them. Per germline, CDR1 SNHLY and CDR2 FYNNEI. The CDR3 extends over 13 amino acids. The CDR3 reads CAMGLLDTYGYTF. The DNA for the CDR3 is TGTGCCATGGGGCTCTTAGACACTTATGGCTACACCTTC.

This clonotype was counted at least ten times. The chain has TRBV7-9 and TRBJ1-5, with 8 bases lining up with TRBD1. The CDR3 is made up of 18 amino acids. V shed 5 bases, J shed 4 bases, and the junction held 16 bases outside the gene matches. Germline CDR1 reads SEHNR; CDR2 reads FQNEAQ (reference sequence). The chain's CDR3 is CASSRGSAGGLRNQPQHF. The CDR3 DNA sequence: TGTGCCAGCAGCCGGGGATCGGCAGGGGGCCTTCGGAATCAGCCCCAGCATTTT.

This clonotype came up many times. The chain has TRBV7-9 and TRBJ2-5, with TRBD2 identical over 8 bases. In germline, CDR1 is SEHNR, CDR2 FQNEAQ (reference sequence). J gave up 2 bases and V 3 bases, and 11 bases lay outside the gene matches. The CDR3 is 17 residues long. CDR3: CASSFVGTRGGQETQYF. CDR3 nucleotides: TGTGCCAGCAGCTTCGTGGGGACTAGAGGCGGTCAAGAGACCCAGTACTTC.

This clonotype was seen a few times. The chain links TRBV18 to TRBJ1-6, with D hard to call. This CDR3 has 16 amino acids. Germline loops: CDR1 KGHSH, CDR2 LQKENI. Trimming removed 2 bases at V and 0 bases at J, with 8 bases between. In nucleotides, the CDR3 is TGTGCCAGCTCACCATATGGGAGCTCCTATAATTCACCCCTCCACTTT. Translation gives CASSPYGSSYNSPLHF.

This clonotype was recorded many times. The rearrangement joins TRBV28 to TRBJ1-5; 7 nucleotides agree with TRBD1. With V trimmed by 5 bases and J by 4 bases, 8 bases remained unmatched. Per the germline V gene, CDR1 is MDHEN and CDR2 is SYDVKM. The CDR3 runs to 15 residues. CDR3 region: CASSRHQGGNQPQHF. CDR3 sequence (DNA): TGTGCCAGCAGTCGCCATCAGGGGGGTAATCAGCCCCAGCATTTT.

The table lists this clonotype with many counts. The chain links TRBV5-1 to TRBJ1-4, with 7 bases matching TRBD1. The CDR3 runs to 16 residues. The ends lost 4 bases at V and 0 bases at J; junction bases unmatched: 6. CDR1 SGHRS and CDR2 YFSETQ come from the germline V gene. For the CDR3, the DNA is TGCGCCAGCAGCCCTACAGGGGAGTCAACTAATGAAAAACTGTTTTTT. It translates to CASSPTGESTNEKLFF.